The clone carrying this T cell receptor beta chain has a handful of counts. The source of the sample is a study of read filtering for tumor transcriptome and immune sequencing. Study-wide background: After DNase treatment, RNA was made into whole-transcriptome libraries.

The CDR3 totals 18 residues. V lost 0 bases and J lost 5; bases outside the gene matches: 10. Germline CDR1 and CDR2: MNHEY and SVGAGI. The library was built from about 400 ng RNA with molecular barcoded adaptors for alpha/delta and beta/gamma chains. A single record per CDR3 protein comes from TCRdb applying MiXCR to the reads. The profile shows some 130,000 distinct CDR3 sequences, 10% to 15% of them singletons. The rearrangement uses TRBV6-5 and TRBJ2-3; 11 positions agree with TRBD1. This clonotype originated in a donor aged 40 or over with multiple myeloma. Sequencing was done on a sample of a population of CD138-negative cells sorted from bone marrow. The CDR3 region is CASSYSSSGTGGLDTQYF. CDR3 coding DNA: TGTGCCAGCAGTTACTCTTCAAGCGGGACAGGGGGGTTAGATACGCAGTATTTT.